The present TCR beta chain was sequenced within a study of CD8 T cells in Susac syndrome. The CD8+ and CD4+ T cells were isolated magnetically using a negative isolation approach, whereas the TEMRA cells were enriched by FACS. CDR1 is MNHEY, CDR2 SVGAGI, per germline. This CDR3 region has 13 residues. V dropped 7 bases and J dropped 3; count of bases not matched to a gene: 3. After extraction with the RNeasy kit, roughly 0.45 to 1 ug of the RNA was reverse transcribed using random hexamers. A multiplex approach, immunoSEQ multiplex PCR, amplified TCR beta CDR3 across 54 Vbeta and 13 Jbeta. TCRdb fed the immunoSEQ multiplex PCR reads into MiXCR, producing one record per CDR3 protein. The table includes under 200,000 distinct CDR3 sequences, approximately 94% detected once.

Sequences were obtained from CD4+ T cells from PBMCs. J is TRBJ1-1 and V is TRBV6-5; 9 bases match TRBD1. The clonotype was recovered from a human donor with Susac syndrome. DNA of the CDR3: TGTGCCAGCACCAGGACAGGGGACACTGAAGCTTTCTTT. This sequence encodes CASTRTGDTEAFF.